This entry describes one TCR beta chain. This specimen comes from a study of blood T cell repertoires in COVID-19. Study context: Researchers got acute and convalescent COVID-19 samples from the United States, Italy and Spain.

Per the authors' pipeline: From reference gene primer amplification, estimates of nucleated cell counts were derived. Profiled with immunoSEQ multiplex PCR; TCRdb holds only in-frame clones, not every one. The DNA was the basis for D and trimming; V, J and clone size are from that table. The sample lists 90,000 to 140,000 clones, about three quarters occurring once. V shed 2 bases and J shed 6 bases, with 7 bases lying between them. Germline V gene sequence: CDR1 GTSNPN, CDR2 SVGIG (reference sequence). There are 11 residues in the CDR3. The chain joins TRBV30 to TRBJ1-2; no clear D gene. The receptor comes from an older woman with acute or convalescent COVID-19. Sequencing was carried out using peripheral blood. The CDR3 nucleotides read TGTGCCTGGAGTCAGGTTGATGGCTACACCTTC. This sequence encodes CAWSQVDGYTF.